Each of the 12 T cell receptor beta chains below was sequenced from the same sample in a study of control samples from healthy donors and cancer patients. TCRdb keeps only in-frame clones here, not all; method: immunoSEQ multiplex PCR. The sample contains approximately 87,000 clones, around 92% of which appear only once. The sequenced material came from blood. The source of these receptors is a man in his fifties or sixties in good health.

CDR3 residues: CASSSGQIQETQYF. The DNA for the CDR3 is TGTGCCAGCAGCTCGGGACAGATACAAGAGACCCAGTACTTC. The chain recombines TRBV7-7 with TRBJ2-5; TRBD1 matches 7 bases. The CDR3 has 14 amino acids. The germline CDR1 and CDR2 sequences are SSHAT and FNYEAQ (reference sequence). With 4 bases clipped from V and 2 bases from J, the junction kept 4 bases outside the gene matches.

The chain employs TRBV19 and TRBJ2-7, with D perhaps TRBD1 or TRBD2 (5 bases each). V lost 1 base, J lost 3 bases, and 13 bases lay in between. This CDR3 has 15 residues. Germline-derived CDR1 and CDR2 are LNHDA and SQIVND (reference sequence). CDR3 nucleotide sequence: TGTGCCAGTAGTATAGTTGCCGGGACGTACTACGAGCAGTACTTC. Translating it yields CASSIVAGTYYEQYF.

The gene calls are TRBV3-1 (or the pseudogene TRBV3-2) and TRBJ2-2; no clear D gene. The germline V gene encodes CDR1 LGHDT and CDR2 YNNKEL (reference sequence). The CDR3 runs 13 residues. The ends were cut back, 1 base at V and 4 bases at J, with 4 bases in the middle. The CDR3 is CASSQGPTGELFF. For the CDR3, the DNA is TGTGCCAGCAGCCAAGGACCCACCGGGGAGCTGTTTTTT.

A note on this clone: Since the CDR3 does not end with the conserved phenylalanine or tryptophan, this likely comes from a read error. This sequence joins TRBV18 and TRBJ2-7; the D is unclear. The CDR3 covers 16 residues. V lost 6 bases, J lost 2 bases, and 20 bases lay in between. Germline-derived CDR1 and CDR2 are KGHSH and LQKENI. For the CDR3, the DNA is TGTGCCAGCTCCTTTGGTACGGCAGTTTATCCCTACGAGCAGTACCTC. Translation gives CASSFGTAVYPYEQYL.

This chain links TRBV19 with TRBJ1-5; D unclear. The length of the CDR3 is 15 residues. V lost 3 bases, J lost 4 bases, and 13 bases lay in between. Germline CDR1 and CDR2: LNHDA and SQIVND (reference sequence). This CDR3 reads CASSILGDFNQPQHF. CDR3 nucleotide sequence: TGTGCCAGTAGTATCCTCGGAGATTTTAATCAGCCCCAGCATTTT. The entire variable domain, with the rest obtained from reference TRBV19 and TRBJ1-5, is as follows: DGGITQSPKYLFRKEGQNVTLSCEQNLNHDAMYWYRQDPGQGLRLIYYSQIVNDFQKGDIAEGYSVSREKKESFPLTVTSAQKNPTAFYLCASSILGDFNQPQHFGDGTRLSIL.

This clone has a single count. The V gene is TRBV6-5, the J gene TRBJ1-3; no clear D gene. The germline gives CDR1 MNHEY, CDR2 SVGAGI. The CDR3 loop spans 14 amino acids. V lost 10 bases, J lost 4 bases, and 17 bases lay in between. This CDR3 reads CATSITDSGNTIYF. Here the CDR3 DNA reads TGTGCCACGTCGATCACAGATTCCGGAAACACCATATATTTT.

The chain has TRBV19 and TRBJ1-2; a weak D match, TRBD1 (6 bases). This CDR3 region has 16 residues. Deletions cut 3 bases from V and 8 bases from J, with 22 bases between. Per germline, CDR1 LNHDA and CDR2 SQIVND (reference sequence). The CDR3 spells CASSIEGGRGTFGYTF. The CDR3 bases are TGTGCCAGTAGTATTGAAGGCGGCAGGGGCACTTTCGGCTACACCTTC.

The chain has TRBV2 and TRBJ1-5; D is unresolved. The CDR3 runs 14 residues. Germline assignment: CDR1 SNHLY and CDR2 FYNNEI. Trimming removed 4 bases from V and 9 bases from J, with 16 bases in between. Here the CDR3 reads CASSVESRPRPQHF. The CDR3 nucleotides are TGTGCCAGCAGTGTTGAATCCCGGCCGCGGCCCCAGCATTTT.

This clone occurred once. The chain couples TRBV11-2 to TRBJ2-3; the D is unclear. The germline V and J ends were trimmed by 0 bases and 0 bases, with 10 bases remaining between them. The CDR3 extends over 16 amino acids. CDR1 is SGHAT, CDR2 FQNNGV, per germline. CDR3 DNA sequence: TGTGCCAGCAGCTTAGATCCTTATTCTAGCACAGATACGCAGTATTTT. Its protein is CASSLDPYSSTDTQYF.

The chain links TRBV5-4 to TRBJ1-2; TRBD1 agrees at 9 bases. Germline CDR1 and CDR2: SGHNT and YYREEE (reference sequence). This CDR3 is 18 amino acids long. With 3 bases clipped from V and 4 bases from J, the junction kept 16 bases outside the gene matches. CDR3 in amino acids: CASSWGSGTGSGGYGYTF. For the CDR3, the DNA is TGTGCCAGCAGCTGGGGCTCCGGGACAGGGAGCGGCGGCTATGGCTACACCTTC.

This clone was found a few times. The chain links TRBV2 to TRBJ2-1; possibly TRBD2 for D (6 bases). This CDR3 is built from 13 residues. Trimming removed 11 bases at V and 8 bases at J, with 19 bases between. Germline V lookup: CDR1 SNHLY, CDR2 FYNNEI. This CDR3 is CAGLRDPWDEQFF. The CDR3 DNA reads TGTGCCGGACTACGGGACCCGTGGGATGAGCAGTTCTTC.

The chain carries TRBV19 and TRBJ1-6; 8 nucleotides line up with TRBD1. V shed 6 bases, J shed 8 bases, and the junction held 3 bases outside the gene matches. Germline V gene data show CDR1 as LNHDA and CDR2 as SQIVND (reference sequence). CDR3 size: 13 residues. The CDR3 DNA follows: TGTGCCAGTAGCGGACAGGGCGATTCACCCCTCCACTTT. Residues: CASSGQGDSPLHF.